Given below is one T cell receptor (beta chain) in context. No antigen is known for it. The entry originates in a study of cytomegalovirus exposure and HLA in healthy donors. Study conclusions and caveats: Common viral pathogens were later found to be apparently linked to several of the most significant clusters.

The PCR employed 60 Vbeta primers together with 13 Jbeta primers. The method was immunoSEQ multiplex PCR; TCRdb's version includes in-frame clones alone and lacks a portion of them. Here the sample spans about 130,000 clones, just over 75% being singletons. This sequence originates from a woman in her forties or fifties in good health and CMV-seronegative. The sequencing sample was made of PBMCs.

The CDR3 reads CASSLRGLAGTASYNEQFF. The CDR3 region has the DNA TGTGCCAGCAGCTTAAGGGGACTAGCGGGCACCGCCTCCTACAATGAGCAGTTCTTC. This chain uses TRBV7-3 with TRBJ2-1, with 12 positions matching TRBD2. The CDR3 sequence is 19 residues long. The germline gives CDR1 SGHTA, CDR2 FQGTGA. Unmatched junction bases numbered 7, after V lost 1 base and J lost 0 bases.